The clone carrying this T cell receptor beta chain has just one count. In the study's own analysis: Using reference gene primer amplification, nucleated cell counts were estimated. The table came from immunoSEQ multiplex PCR; TCRdb's copy has only in-frame clones and leaves some out. Clonal size and the V and J genes are those of that table, whereas D and trimming came from the DNA. The table includes some 300,000 clones, 85% to 90% detected once. The entry originates in a study of blood T cell repertoires in COVID-19. Study in general: The cDNA or gDNA used as material had been derived from T cells, B-cell-depleted T cells, or PBMCs.

The J segment lost 2 bases and the V segment lost 6 bases, leaving 9 bases of the junction unmatched. In germline, CDR1 is LNHDA, CDR2 SQIVND (reference sequence). The CDR3 has 16 amino acids. Patients from Seattle were sampled longitudinally, starting during active infection. The chain combines TRBV19 with TRBJ2-5; 10 bases are shared with TRBD2. Sequenced: peripheral blood. This receptor was obtained from a woman in her 30s with COVID-19, enrolled during active disease. CDR3 amino acids: CASSQKRGGWQETQYF. CDR3 coding DNA: TGTGCCAGTAGCCAAAAGCGGGGGGGCTGGCAAGAGACCCAGTACTTC.